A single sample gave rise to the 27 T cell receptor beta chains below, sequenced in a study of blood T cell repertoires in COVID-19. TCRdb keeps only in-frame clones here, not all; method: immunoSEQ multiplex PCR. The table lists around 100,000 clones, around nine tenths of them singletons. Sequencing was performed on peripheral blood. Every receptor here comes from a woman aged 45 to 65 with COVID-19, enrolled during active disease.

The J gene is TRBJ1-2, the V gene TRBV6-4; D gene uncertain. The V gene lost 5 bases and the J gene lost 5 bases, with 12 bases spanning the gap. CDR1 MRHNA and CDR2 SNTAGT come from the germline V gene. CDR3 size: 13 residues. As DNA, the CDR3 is TGTGCCAGCAGTTTAGGAACAGATTATGGCTACACCTTC. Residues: CASSLGTDYGYTF.

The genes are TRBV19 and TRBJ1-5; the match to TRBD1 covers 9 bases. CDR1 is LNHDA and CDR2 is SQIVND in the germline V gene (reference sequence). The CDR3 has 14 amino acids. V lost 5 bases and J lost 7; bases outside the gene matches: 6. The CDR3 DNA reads TGTGCCAGTAGTTTACAGGGGGCATGGCAGCCCCAGCATTTT. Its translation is CASSLQGAWQPQHF. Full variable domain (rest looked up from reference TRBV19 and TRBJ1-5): DGGITQSPKYLFRKEGQNVTLSCEQNLNHDAMYWYRQDPGQGLRLIYYSQIVNDFQKGDIAEGYSVSREKKESFPLTVTSAQKNPTAFYLCASSLQGAWQPQHFGDGTRLSIL.

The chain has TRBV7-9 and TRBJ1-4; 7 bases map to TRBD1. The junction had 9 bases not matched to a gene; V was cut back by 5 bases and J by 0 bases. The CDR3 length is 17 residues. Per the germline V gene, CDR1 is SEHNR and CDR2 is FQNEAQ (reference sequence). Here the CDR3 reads CASSARRDSPTNEKLFF. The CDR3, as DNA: TGTGCCAGCAGCGCCCGCCGGGACAGCCCAACTAATGAAAAACTGTTTTTT.

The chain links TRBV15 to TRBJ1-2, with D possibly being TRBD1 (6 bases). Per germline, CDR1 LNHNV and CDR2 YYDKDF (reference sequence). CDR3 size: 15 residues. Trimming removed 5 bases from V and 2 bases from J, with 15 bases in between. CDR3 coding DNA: TGTGCCACCAGCGACAGGACAGCTCTAAACTATGGCTACACCTTC. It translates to CATSDRTALNYGYTF. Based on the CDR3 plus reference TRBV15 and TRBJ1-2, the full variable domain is DAMVIQNPRYQVTQFGKPVTLSCSQTLNHNVMYWYQQKSSQAPKLLFHYYDKDFNNEADTPDNFQSRRPNTSFCFLDIRSPGLGDTAMYLCATSDRTALNYGYTFGSGTRLTVV.

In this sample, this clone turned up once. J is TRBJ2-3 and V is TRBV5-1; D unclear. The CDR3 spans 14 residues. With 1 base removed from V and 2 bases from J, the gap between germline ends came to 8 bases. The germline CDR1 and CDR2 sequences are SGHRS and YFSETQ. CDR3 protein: CASSLPLATDTQYF. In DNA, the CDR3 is TGCGCCAGCAGCTTGCCGCTGGCCACAGATACGCAGTATTTT. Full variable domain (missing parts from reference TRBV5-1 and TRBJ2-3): KAGVTQTPRYLIKTRGQQVTLSCSPISGHRSVSWYQQTPGQGLQFLFEYFSETQRNKGNFPGRFSGRQFSNSRSEMNVSTLELGDSALYLCASSLPLATDTQYFGPGTRLTVL.

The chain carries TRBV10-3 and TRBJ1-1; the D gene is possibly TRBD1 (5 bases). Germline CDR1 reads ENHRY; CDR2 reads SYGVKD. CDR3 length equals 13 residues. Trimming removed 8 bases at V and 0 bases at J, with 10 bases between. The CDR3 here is CAIAEGLNTEAFF. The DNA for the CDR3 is TGTGCCATCGCGGAGGGGCTGAACACTGAAGCTTTCTTT.

In DNA form, the CDR3 reads TGCGCCAGCAGCCAAGTGCGGTCCAATTCACCCCTCCACTTT. It yields the protein CASSQVRSNSPLHF. The chain joins TRBV4-1 to TRBJ1-6, with D uncertain. The CDR3 is 14 residues long. The V end lost 1 base, the J end lost 7 bases, and 8 bases lay between the germline ends. Germline CDR1 and CDR2: MGHRA and YSYEKL.

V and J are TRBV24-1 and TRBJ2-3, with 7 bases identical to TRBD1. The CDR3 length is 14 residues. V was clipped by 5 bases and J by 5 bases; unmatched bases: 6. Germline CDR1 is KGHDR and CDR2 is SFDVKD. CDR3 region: CATSGDRVKDTQYF. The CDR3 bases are TGTGCCACCAGTGGCGACAGGGTAAAAGATACGCAGTATTTT.

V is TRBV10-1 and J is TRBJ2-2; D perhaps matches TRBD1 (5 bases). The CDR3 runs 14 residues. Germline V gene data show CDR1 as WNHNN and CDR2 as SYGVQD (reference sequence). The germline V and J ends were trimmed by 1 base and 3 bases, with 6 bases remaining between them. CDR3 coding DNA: TGCGCCAGCAGTGAGTTAGGGGACACCGGGGAGCTGTTTTTT. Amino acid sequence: CASSELGDTGELFF.

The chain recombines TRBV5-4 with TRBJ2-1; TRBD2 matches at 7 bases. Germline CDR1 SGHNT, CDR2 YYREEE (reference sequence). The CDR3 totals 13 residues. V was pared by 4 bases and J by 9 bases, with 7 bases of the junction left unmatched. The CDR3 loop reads CASSMRTRGEQFF. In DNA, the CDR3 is TGTGCCAGCAGCATGAGGACTAGGGGTGAGCAGTTCTTC.

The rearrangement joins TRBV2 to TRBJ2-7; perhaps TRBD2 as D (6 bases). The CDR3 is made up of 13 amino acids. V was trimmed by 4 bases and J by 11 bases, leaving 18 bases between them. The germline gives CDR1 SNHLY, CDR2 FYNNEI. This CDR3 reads CASSGSGTREKYV. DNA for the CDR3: TGTGCCAGCAGTGGGTCCGGGACGCGGGAAAAGTACGTC.

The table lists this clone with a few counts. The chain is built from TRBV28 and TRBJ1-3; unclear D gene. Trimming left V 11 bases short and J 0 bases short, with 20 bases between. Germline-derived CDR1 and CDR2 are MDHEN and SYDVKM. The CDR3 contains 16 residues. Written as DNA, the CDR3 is TGTGCCCCCAAGGAGGCAGGCTACCCCTCTGGAAACACCATATATTTT. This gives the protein CAPKEAGYPSGNTIYF.

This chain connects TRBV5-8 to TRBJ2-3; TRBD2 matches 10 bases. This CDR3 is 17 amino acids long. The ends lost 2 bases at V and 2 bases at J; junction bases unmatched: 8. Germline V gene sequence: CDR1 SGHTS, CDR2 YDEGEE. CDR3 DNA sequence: TGTGCCAGCAGCTTTATCGGAAGCGGGGGGGCCACAGATACGCAGTATTTT. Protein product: CASSFIGSGGATDTQYF.

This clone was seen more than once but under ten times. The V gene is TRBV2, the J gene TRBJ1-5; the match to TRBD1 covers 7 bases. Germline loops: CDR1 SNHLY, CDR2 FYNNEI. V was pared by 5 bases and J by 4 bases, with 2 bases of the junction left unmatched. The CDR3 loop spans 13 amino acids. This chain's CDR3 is CASSPTGNQPQHF. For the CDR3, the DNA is TGTGCCAGCAGTCCGACAGGGAATCAGCCCCAGCATTTT.

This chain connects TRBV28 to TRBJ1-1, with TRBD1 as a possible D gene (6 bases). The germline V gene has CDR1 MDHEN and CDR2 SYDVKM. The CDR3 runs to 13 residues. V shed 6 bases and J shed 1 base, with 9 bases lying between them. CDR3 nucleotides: TGTGCCAGCAGCGTACAGGGGAACACTGAAGCTTTCTTT. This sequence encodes CASSVQGNTEAFF.

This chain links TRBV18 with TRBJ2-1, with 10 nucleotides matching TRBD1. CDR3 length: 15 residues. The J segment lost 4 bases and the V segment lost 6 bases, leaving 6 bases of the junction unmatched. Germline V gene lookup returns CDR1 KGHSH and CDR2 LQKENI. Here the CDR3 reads CASSIGTGVYNEQFF. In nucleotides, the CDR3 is TGTGCCAGCTCCATCGGGACAGGGGTATACAATGAGCAGTTCTTC. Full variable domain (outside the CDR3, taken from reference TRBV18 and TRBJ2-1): NAGVMQNPRHLVRRRGQEARLRCSPMKGHSHVYWYRQLPEEGLKFMVYLQKENIIDESGMPKERFSAEFPKEGPSILRIQQVVRGDSAAYFCASSIGTGVYNEQFFGPGTRLTVL.

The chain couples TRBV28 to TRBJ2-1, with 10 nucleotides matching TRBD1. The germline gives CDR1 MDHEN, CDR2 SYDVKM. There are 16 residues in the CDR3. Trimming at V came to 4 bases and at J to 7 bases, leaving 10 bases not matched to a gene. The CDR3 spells CASSSPRTGGWNEQFF. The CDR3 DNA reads TGTGCCAGCAGTTCCCCCAGGACAGGGGGGTGGAATGAGCAGTTCTTC.

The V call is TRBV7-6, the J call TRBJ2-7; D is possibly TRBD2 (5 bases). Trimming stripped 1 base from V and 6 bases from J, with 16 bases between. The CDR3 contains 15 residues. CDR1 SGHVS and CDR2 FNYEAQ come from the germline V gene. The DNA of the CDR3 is TGTGCCAGCAGCTTAGAAGCCCCGTCCGAGGGCGAGCAGTACTTC. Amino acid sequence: CASSLEAPSEGEQYF.

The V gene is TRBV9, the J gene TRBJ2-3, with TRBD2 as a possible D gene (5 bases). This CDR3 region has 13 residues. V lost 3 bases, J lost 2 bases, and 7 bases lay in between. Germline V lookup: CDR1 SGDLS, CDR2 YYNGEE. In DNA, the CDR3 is TGTGCCAGCAGCGGGCGGGCCACAGATACGCAGTATTTT. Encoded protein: CASSGRATDTQYF.

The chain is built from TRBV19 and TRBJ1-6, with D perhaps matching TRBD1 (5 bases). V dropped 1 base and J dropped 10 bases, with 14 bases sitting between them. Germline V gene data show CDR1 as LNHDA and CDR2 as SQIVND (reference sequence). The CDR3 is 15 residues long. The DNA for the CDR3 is TGTGCCAGTAGTATAGGTCCAGGGCAACGATCACCCCTCCACTTT. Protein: CASSIGPGQRSPLHF.

The CDR3 here is CATSDIYSNQPQHF. The CDR3 DNA is TGTGCCACCTCGGACATCTATAGCAATCAGCCCCAGCATTTT. This chain uses TRBV24-1 with TRBJ1-5; D is perhaps TRBD1 (5 bases). The V and J ends lost 9 bases and 0 bases respectively, with 11 bases between them. CDR3 length equals 14 residues. Germline assignment: CDR1 KGHDR and CDR2 SFDVKD.

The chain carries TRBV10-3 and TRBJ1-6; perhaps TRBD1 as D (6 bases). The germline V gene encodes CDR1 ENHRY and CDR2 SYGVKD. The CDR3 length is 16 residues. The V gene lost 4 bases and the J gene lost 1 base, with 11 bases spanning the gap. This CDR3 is CAISGQGWSYNSPLHF. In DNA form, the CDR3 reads TGTGCCATCAGTGGTCAGGGGTGGTCCTATAATTCACCCCTCCACTTT.

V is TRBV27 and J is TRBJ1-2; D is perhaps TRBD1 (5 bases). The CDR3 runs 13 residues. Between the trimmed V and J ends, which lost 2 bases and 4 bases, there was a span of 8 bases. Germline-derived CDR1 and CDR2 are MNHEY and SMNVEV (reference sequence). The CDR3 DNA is TGTGCCAGCAGTTTAGCAGGGTTCTATGGCTACACCTTC. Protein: CASSLAGFYGYTF.

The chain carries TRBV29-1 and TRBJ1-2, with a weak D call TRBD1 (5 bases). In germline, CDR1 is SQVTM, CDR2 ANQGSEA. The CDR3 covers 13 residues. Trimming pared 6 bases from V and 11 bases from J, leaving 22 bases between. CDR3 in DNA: TGCAGCGTCGGACAATCCGGGCCGATAGATTACACCTTC. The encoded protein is CSVGQSGPIDYTF. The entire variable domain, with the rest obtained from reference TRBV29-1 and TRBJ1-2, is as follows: SAVISQKPSRDICQRGTSLTIQCQVDSQVTMMFWYRQQPGQSLTLIATANQGSEATYESGFVIDKFPISRPNLTFSTLTVSNMSPEDSSIYLCSVGQSGPIDYTFGSGTRLTVV.

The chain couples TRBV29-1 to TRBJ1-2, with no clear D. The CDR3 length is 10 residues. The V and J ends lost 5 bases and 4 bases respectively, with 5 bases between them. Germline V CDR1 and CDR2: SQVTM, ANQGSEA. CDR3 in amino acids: CSVLLYGYTF. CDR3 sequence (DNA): TGCAGCGTTCTTCTCTATGGCTACACCTTC. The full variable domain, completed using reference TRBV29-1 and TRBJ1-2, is SAVISQKPSRDICQRGTSLTIQCQVDSQVTMMFWYRQQPGQSLTLIATANQGSEATYESGFVIDKFPISRPNLTFSTLTVSNMSPEDSSIYLCSVLLYGYTFGSGTRLTVV.

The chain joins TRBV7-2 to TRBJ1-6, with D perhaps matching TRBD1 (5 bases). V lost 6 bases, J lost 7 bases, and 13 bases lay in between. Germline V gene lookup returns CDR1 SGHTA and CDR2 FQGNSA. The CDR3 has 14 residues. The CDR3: CASRPGYGNSPLHF. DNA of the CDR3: TGTGCCAGCAGGCCAGGGTACGGCAATTCACCCCTCCACTTT.

The CDR3 reads CAWVWTGDNQPQHF. As DNA, the CDR3 is TGTGCCTGGGTATGGACAGGGGACAATCAGCCCCAGCATTTT. The rearrangement joins TRBV30 to TRBJ1-5, with 9 bases lining up with TRBD1. V was pared by 5 bases and J by 3 bases, with 5 bases of the junction left unmatched. Germline assignment: CDR1 GTSNPN and CDR2 SVGIG (reference sequence). The CDR3 is made up of 14 amino acids.